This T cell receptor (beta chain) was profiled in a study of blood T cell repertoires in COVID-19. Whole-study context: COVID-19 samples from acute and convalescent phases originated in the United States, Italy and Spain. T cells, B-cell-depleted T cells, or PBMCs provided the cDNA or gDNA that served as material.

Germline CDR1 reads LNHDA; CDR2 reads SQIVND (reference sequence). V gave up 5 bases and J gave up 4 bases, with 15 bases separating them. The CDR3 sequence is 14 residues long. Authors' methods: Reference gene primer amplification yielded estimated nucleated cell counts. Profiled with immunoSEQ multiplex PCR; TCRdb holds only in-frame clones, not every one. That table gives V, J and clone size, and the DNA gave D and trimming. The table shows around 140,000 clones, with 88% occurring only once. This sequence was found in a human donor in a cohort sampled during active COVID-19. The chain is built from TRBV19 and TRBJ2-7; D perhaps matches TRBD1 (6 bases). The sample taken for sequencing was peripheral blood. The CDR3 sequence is CASSYREPAYEQYF. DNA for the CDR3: TGTGCCAGTAGTTACAGGGAGCCGGCGTACGAGCAGTACTTC.